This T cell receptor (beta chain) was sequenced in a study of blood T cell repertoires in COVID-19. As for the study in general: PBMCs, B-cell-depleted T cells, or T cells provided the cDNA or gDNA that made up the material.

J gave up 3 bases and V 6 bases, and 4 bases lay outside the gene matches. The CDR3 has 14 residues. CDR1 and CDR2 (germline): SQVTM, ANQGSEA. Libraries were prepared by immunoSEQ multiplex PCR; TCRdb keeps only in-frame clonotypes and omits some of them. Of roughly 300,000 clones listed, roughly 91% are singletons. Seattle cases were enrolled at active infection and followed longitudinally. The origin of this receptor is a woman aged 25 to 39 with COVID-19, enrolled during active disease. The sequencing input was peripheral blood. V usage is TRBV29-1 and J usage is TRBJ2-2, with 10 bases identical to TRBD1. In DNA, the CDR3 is TGCAGCGTAAGACAGGGGGCTGACACCGGGGAGCTGTTTTTT. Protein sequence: CSVRQGADTGELFF.